A single sample gave rise to the 15 T cell receptor beta chains below, sequenced in a study of blood T cell repertoires in COVID-19. The protocol was immunoSEQ multiplex PCR, while the TCRdb copy is restricted to in-frame clones and leaves out a portion. The sample records 50,000 to 70,000 clones, 91% being singletons. Sequencing was carried out using peripheral blood. These receptors were obtained from a man aged 55-75 years with acute or convalescent COVID-19.

The chain recombines TRBV13 with TRBJ2-7; 13 nucleotides line up with TRBD2. V trimming: 5 bases; J trimming: 6 bases; junction bases outside the gene matches: 7. CDR3 length equals 15 residues. Germline V gives CDR1 PRHDT, CDR2 FYEKMQ (reference sequence). The CDR3 loop is CASSPRTSGGFEQYF. CDR3 in DNA: TGTGCCAGCAGCCCCCGGACTAGCGGGGGCTTCGAGCAGTACTTC.

The V and J genes are TRBV7-8 and TRBJ1-1, with D tentatively TRBD1 (6 bases). Germline loops: CDR1 SGHVS, CDR2 FQNEAQ. Deletions cut 2 bases from V and 9 bases from J, with 16 bases between. This CDR3 contains 14 residues. The CDR3 bases are TGTGCCAGCAGCTTACCAAGACAGGCGGCTAAAGCTTTCTTT. It translates to CASSLPRQAAKAFF.

This clone was found once. This rearrangement joins TRBV29-1 to TRBJ2-3; 7 bases agree with TRBD2. The germline V gene encodes CDR1 SQVTM and CDR2 ANQGSEA. Germline trimming cut 4 bases from V and 1 base from J; bases unmatched to any gene: 5. This CDR3 comprises 14 residues. Written as DNA, the CDR3 is TGCAGCGTTGTGTCTAGCGGACGCACAGATACGCAGTATTTT. Amino acid sequence: CSVVSSGRTDTQYF.

In this sample, this clone turned up once. J is TRBJ2-1 and V is TRBV5-1; 11 bases map to TRBD1. Per the germline V gene, CDR1 is SGHRS and CDR2 is YFSETQ. The V segment lost 4 bases and the J segment 9 bases; nucleotides outside the gene matches: 9. The CDR3 contains 15 residues. CDR3 sequence: CASSPTGQGVTEQFF. DNA for the CDR3: TGCGCCAGCAGCCCGACGGGACAGGGGGTGACTGAGCAGTTCTTC.

The chain couples TRBV18 to TRBJ1-5; possibly TRBD1 for D (6 bases). V was trimmed by 2 bases and J by 4 bases, leaving 18 bases between them. Germline V gene lookup returns CDR1 KGHSH and CDR2 LQKENI. The CDR3 runs to 17 residues. This chain's CDR3 is CASSPRQGKVENQPQHF. In DNA form, the CDR3 reads TGTGCCAGCTCACCAAGGCAGGGGAAGGTGGAAAATCAGCCCCAGCATTTT.

The V and J genes are TRBV6-5 and TRBJ1-1; TRBD1 matches 8 bases. Germline lookup yields CDR1 MNHEY and CDR2 SVGAGI. J lost 3 bases, V lost 5 bases, and 2 bases had no gene match. This CDR3 is 13 amino acids long. CDR3 in amino acids: CASSQGAYTEAFF. The CDR3 bases are TGTGCCAGCAGTCAGGGGGCTTACACTGAAGCTTTCTTT.

The chain is built from TRBV6-2 or TRBV6-3 and TRBJ2-1; 10 positions match TRBD2. This CDR3 has 16 residues. Germline loops: CDR1 MNHEY, CDR2 SVGEGT. With V trimmed by 2 bases and J by 4 bases, 5 bases remained unmatched. The CDR3 protein is CASSYTQREGYNEQFF. For the CDR3, the DNA is TGTGCCAGCAGTTACACTCAGCGGGAGGGATACAATGAGCAGTTCTTC.

This chain links TRBV3-1 (or the pseudogene TRBV3-2) with TRBJ1-5; D is possibly TRBD1 (5 bases). This CDR3 contains 13 residues. Per germline, CDR1 LGHDT and CDR2 YNNKEL (reference sequence). V lost 4 bases, J lost 6 bases, and 10 bases lay in between. CDR3 region: CASSPKRGQPQHF. CDR3 nucleotides: TGTGCCAGCAGCCCGAAAAGGGGTCAGCCCCAGCATTTT.

The gene calls are TRBV20-1 and TRBJ2-5, with 7 bases fitting TRBD2. Germline trimming cut 3 bases from V and 3 bases from J; bases unmatched to any gene: 13. There are 16 residues in the CDR3. Germline V gene data show CDR1 as DFQATT and CDR2 as SNEGSKA (reference sequence). The CDR3 DNA sequence: TGCAGTGCTAGTATACTAGCGAACTATTTCGAAGAGACCCAGTACTTC. The encoded protein is CSASILANYFEETQYF.

The J gene is TRBJ1-4, the V gene TRBV11-3, with 9 bases fitting TRBD1. This CDR3 contains 16 residues. The V segment lost 1 base and the J segment 8 bases; nucleotides outside the gene matches: 8. The germline gives CDR1 SGHNT, CDR2 YENEEA. The CDR3 loop is CASSLAGSDRGEKLFF. The CDR3 nucleotides are TGTGCCAGCAGCTTAGCGGGATCGGACAGGGGCGAAAAACTGTTTTTT. The whole variable domain, filled in from reference TRBV11-3 and TRBJ1-4, reads EAGVVQSPRYKIIEKKQPVAFWCNPISGHNTLYWYLQNLGQGPELLIRYENEEAVDDSQLPKDRFSAERLKGVDSTLKIQPAELGDSAVYLCASSLAGSDRGEKLFFGSGTQLSVL.

CDR3 in amino acids: CASSTGLPYEQYF. Here the CDR3 DNA reads TGTGCCAGCTCGACAGGGCTCCCCTACGAGCAGTACTTC. V gene TRBV27 combines with J gene TRBJ2-7, with 7 bases that match TRBD1. Germline V gives CDR1 MNHEY, CDR2 SMNVEV (reference sequence). V was clipped by 8 bases and J by 2 bases; unmatched bases: 6. This CDR3 spans 13 amino acids.

The rearrangement joins TRBV7-6 to TRBJ1-1, with TRBD1 identical over 8 bases. Germline values: CDR1 SGHVS, CDR2 FNYEAQ. The CDR3 extends over 17 amino acids. After removal of 2 bases from V and 5 bases from J, the junction contained 13 bases not matched to a gene. The CDR3 DNA follows: TGTGCCAGCAGCTTAAGGCAGGGGGCTGTAATAGGGACTGAAGCTTTCTTT. Residues: CASSLRQGAVIGTEAFF.

The V gene is TRBV9, the J gene TRBJ1-3; D not resolved. The germline V and J ends were trimmed by 4 bases and 4 bases, with 15 bases remaining between them. Looked up from germline, CDR1 is SGDLS and CDR2 is YYNGEE. The CDR3 runs 15 residues. The CDR3 DNA is TGTGCCAGCAGCACCAGAACCGGGTCCGGAAACACCATATATTTT. It specifies CASSTRTGSGNTIYF.

CDR3 sequence reads: CASNSEGHYGYTF. Here the CDR3 DNA reads TGTGCCAGCAACTCGGAGGGACACTATGGCTACACCTTC. This chain uses TRBV5-6 with TRBJ1-2; tentatively, D is TRBD1 (5 bases). V was pared by 6 bases and J by 3 bases, with 12 bases between. The CDR3 consists of 13 residues. Looked up from germline, CDR1 is SGHDT and CDR2 is YYEEEE.

The CDR3 DNA reads TGTGCCAGCAGCTTAGTCGGAGACTCCTACAATGAGCAGTTCTTC. It codes for CASSLVGDSYNEQFF. V and J are TRBV7-3 and TRBJ2-1; D gene ambiguous. V was trimmed by 2 bases and J by 0 bases, leaving 8 bases between them. Germline-derived CDR1 and CDR2 are SGHTA and FQGTGA. This CDR3 comprises 15 residues.